These T cell receptor beta chains were read from a single sample in a study of OX40 agonist ivuxolimab in advanced cancers. Produced via immunoSEQ multiplex PCR; TCRdb's table is partial and in-frame only. The sample includes 45,000 to 70,000 clones, 83% of them seen just once. Sequencing was performed on CD4+ or CD8+ T cells sorted from blood, taken in a trial of the OX40 agonist ivuxolimab. The source of these receptors is an adult with an advanced solid tumor such as melanoma, head and neck, liver or kidney cancer. Both conserved end residues are part of each CDR3. Each record gives: V gene, J gene, D gene, clone size, CDR3 DNA, CDR3 protein. A D gene is named only where the DNA matches it firmly. Rows may omit the clone size; those that give it use once, few, many or a size class.

TRBV9,TRBJ2-1,-,-,TGTGCCAGCAGCCCCAGTCCTGGAGGTGCCTACAATGAGCAGTTCTTC,CASSPSPGGAYNEQFF
TRBV11-1,TRBJ2-1,-,few,TGTGCCAGCAGCTTAGATCTAAATGAGCAGTTCTTC,CASSLDLNEQFF
TRBV6-1,TRBJ1-5,TRBD1,-,TGTGCCAGCAGAAGACAGGGTAACAATCAGCCCCAGCATTTT,CASRRQGNNQPQHF
TRBV7-9,TRBJ2-2,TRBD1,-,TGTGCCAGCAGCTTAGTACAGGGGATCGCGAACACCGGGGAGCTGTTTTTT,CASSLVQGIANTGELFF
TRBV19,TRBJ2-2,TRBD2,-,TGTGCCAGCCTTATAAGGGCTAGCGGGATGGGAACGGGAACCGGGGAGCTGTTTTTT,CASLIRASGMGTGTGELFF
TRBV30,TRBJ1-5,-,-,TGTGCCTGGACCTCCGGGCCTCAAGGCAATCAGCCCCAGCATTTT,CAWTSGPQGNQPQHF
TRBV29-1,TRBJ1-4,-,-,TGCAGCGTTGCGGTTTTTCAGGGTTTCGGTGAAAAACTGTTTTTT,CSVAVFQGFGEKLFF
TRBV4-1,TRBJ1-1,-,-,TGCGCCAGCAGCCAAGTAGGTACACGGCACACTGAAGCTTTCTTT,CASSQVGTRHTEAFF
TRBV6-1,TRBJ2-7,-,-,TGTGCCAGCAGTGAAGCGCCGGGTACACCCTACGAGCAGTACTTC,CASSEAPGTPYEQYF
TRBV7-9,TRBJ2-7,-,once,TGTGCCAGCAGCTTACGAGACGGGATTAGTTACGAGCAGTACTTC,CASSLRDGISYEQYF
TRBV19,TRBJ1-1,-,few,TGTGCCAGTAGTCCTAGGAGGGGGAGCACTGAAGCTTTCTTT,CASSPRRGSTEAFF
TRBV7-2,TRBJ2-4,TRBD2,-,TGTGCCAGCAGCTTGGCCAGCGGGAGTGCCAAAAACATTCAGTACTTC,CASSLASGSAKNIQYF
TRBV19,TRBJ2-1,TRBD1,few,TGTGCCAGTAGGGTCCGGACAGGGGGTAGGAATGAGCAGTTCTTC,CASRVRTGGRNEQFF
TRBV19,TRBJ2-6,TRBD2,-,TGTGCCAGTAGTATATCAATGCGGGAGGTTAAGTCTGGGGCCAACGTCCTGACTTTC,CASSISMREVKSGANVLTF
TRBV27,TRBJ1-4,-,-,TGTGCCAGCAGTTGGGCCAGGGGTAGTGAAAAACTGTTTTTT,CASSWARGSEKLFF
TRBV19,TRBJ2-1,TRBD1,-,TGTGCCAGTAGTATCACAGGGGGCGCGTGGTCCATGGAGCAGTTCTTC,CASSITGGAWSMEQFF
TRBV5-5,TRBJ1-1,-,-,TGTGCCAGCAGCTTGGACGGACCAGCTTTCTTT,CASSLDGPAFF
TRBV30,TRBJ1-1,-,few,TGTGCCTTGAAACCGGGACACTTGAACACTGAAGCTTTCTTT,CALKPGHLNTEAFF
TRBV2,TRBJ1-2,TRBD1,-,TGTGCCAGCCGTCGACAGGGGGCGGACTATGGCTACACCTTC,CASRRQGADYGYTF
TRBV5-1,TRBJ2-7,-,-,TGCGCCAGCAGCTCCCAGGGGCAGAACTACGAGCAGTACTTC,CASSSQGQNYEQYF
TRBV4-2,TRBJ2-1,TRBD2,few,TGTGCCAGCAGCCCGTTGGCCGGGACTAGCGGGGTCAATGAGCAGTTCTTC,CASSPLAGTSGVNEQFF
TRBV5-6,TRBJ1-2,-,-,TGTGCCAGCAGCTTGGAAAAGGTCTATGGCTACACCTTC,CASSLEKVYGYTF
TRBV29-1,TRBJ2-1,-,-,TGCAGCGTTGGGTCGTTCGGGGGTGGGCAGTTCTTC,CSVGSFGGGQFF
TRBV6-1,TRBJ2-7,TRBD1,-,TGTGCCAGCCGCCTGAGGGGACAGGGGACCTACGAGCAGTACTTC,CASRLRGQGTYEQYF
TRBV5-4,TRBJ2-4,TRBD2,-,TGTGCCAGCAGCTTGGAAGGGACTAGCGGAAACATTCAGTACTTC,CASSLEGTSGNIQYF
TRBV19,TRBJ2-1,-,once,TGTGCCAGTAGTGAGGTTGGGGCCAGGGTAGTCTTC,CASSEVGARVVF
TRBV2,TRBJ2-6,-,-,TGTGCCAGCAGTGAGCTGGGTAGCTCTGGGGCCAACGTCCTGACTTTC,CASSELGSSGANVLTF
TRBV7-3,TRBJ2-3,TRBD2,once,TGTGCCAGCAGCACGACTAGCGGGTCAGATACGCAGTATTTT,CASSTTSGSDTQYF
TRBV5-7,TRBJ2-1,-,-,TGTGCCAGCAGCTTGGGCAGGGTGAATTACAATGAGCAGTTCTTC,CASSLGRVNYNEQFF
TRBV5-6,TRBJ1-3,-,-,TGTGCCAGCAGCTTGTTCTACTCTGGAAACACCATATATTTT,CASSLFYSGNTIYF
TRBV4-2,TRBJ1-4,-,-,TGTGCCAGCAGCGTGGGGGGCGCGGGTGAAAAACTGTTTTTT,CASSVGGAGEKLFF
TRBV29-1,TRBJ2-5,-,-,TGCAGCGTTTTTCGTGGTGGAGAGACCCAGTACTTC,CSVFRGGETQYF
TRBV6-5,TRBJ2-6,-,-,TGTGCCAGCAGGATTGACAGCTCTGGGGCCAACGTCCTGACTTTC,CASRIDSSGANVLTF
TRBV25-1,TRBJ2-1,TRBD2,-,TGTGCCAGCAGTGAATATGAAGCGGGAGGGCCAAATGAGCAGTTCTTC,CASSEYEAGGPNEQFF
TRBV18,TRBJ2-7,TRBD2,-,TGTGCCAGCTCACCACCCCTAGCGGCTACCTACGAGCAGTACTTC,CASSPPLAATYEQYF
TRBV12-1,TRBJ1-1,-,few,TGTGCCAGCAGCGGCAGGGTCCGGACTGAAGCTTTCTTT,CASSGRVRTEAFF
TRBV6-1,TRBJ1-6,-,-,TGTGCCAGCAGTGAACCCGGGACACCAAATTCACCCCTCCACTTT,CASSEPGTPNSPLHF
TRBV7-8,TRBJ1-3,-,-,TGTGCCAGCAGCTTAGTTCGGAGCTCTGGAAACACCATATATTTT,CASSLVRSSGNTIYF
TRBV29-1,TRBJ2-5,-,once,TGCAGTCTTAGCGAATCCCGAGAGACCCAGTACTTC,CSLSESRETQYF
TRBV5-4,TRBJ2-5,TRBD2,-,TGTGCCAGCAGCGATGGGACTAGCGGGAGTGGCATCCGAGAGACCCAGTACTTC,CASSDGTSGSGIRETQYF
TRBV28,TRBJ1-6,-,-,TGTGCCAGCAGTTTTGGTTTCTATAATTCACCCCTCCACTTT,CASSFGFYNSPLHF
TRBV7-9,TRBJ2-2,-,-,TGTGCCAGCAGTCCACGCGCTGGGACGGTGAACACCGGGGAGCTGTTTTTT,CASSPRAGTVNTGELFF
TRBV11-2,TRBJ2-7,-,-,TGTGCCAGCAGCTTACCTCGCGAGCAGTACTTC,CASSLPREQYF
TRBV5-1,TRBJ2-5,-,-,TGCGCCAGCAGCTCGTCCGGGGGACTAGAGACCCAGTACTTC,CASSSSGGLETQYF
TRBV9,TRBJ2-1,TRBD2,-,TGTGCCAGCAGCGTCAGCGGGAGGCTCTGGGATGAGCAGTTCTTC,CASSVSGRLWDEQFF
TRBV6-6,TRBJ1-1,TRBD1,once,TGTGCCAGCAGACCGACAGGGGGTGACACTGAAGCTTTCTTT,CASRPTGGDTEAFF
TRBV4-2,TRBJ2-7,TRBD2,-,TGTGCCAGCAGCCAAGGGGTGGGGACTAGCGTCTACGAGCAGTACTTC,CASSQGVGTSVYEQYF
TRBV6-6,TRBJ1-5,-,few,TGTGCCAGCAGTTACGCCGACATTAGCAATCAGCCCCAGCATTTT,CASSYADISNQPQHF
TRBV15,TRBJ1-5,-,-,TGTGCCACCAGCAGGGGGGATCAGCCCCAGCATTTT,CATSRGDQPQHF
TRBV7-9,TRBJ1-1,TRBD1,-,TGTGCCAGCAGCTTGCCCAACGATTTACAGGGGAAGAACACTGAAGCTTTCTTT,CASSLPNDLQGKNTEAFF
TRBV10-1,TRBJ2-1,-,-,TGCGCCAGCAGTGAGGCGGGGCCCGTTAATGAGCAGTTCTTC,CASSEAGPVNEQFF